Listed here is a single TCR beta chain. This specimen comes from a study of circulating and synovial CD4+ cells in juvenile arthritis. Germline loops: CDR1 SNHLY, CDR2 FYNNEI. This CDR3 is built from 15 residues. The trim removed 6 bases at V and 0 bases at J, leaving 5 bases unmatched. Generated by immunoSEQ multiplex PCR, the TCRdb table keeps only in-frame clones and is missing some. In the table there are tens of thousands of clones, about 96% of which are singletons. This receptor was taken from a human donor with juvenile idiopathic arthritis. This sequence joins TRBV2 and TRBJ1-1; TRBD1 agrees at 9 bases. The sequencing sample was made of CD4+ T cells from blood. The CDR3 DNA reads TGTGCCAGCAGACAGGGGGCGGGGGTGAACACTGAAGCTTTCTTT. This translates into CASRQGAGVNTEAFF.